This entry lists 9 T cell receptor beta chains sequenced from one sample in a study of Graves' ophthalmopathy and Graves' hyperthyroidism. RNA served as the template for amplifying TCR beta CDR3 regions. An initial RT-PCR round employing HTBI primers preceded a second-round multiplex PCR. One entry per CDR3 protein results from TCRdb running MiXCR on the multiplex PCR reads. The sample has about 370,000 distinct CDR3 sequences; approximately 17% are singletons. The sequencing sample was made of peripheral blood. Source of these receptors: an adult woman with stable Graves' hyperthyroidism.

This clonotype was detected ten times or more. The chain recombines TRBV2 with TRBJ2-7; the match to TRBD2 covers 9 bases. V lost 5 bases to trimming and J lost 2 bases; unmatched junction nucleotides: 10. This CDR3 spans 16 amino acids. Germline loops: CDR1 SNHLY, CDR2 FYNNEI. The CDR3 is CASSPSGRLLTYEQYF. In nucleotides, the CDR3 is TGTGCCAGCAGTCCCAGCGGGAGGTTACTAACCTACGAGCAGTACTTC.

In this sample, this clonotype turned up many times. Here the CDR3 reads CATRRGITGELFF. The CDR3 DNA follows: TGTGCCACACGCCGGGGGATCACCGGGGAGCTGTTTTTT. The chain links TRBV27 to TRBJ2-2; TRBD2 might be the D (6 bases). This CDR3 has 13 amino acids. Looked up from germline, CDR1 is MNHEY and CDR2 is SMNVEV (reference sequence). Trimming left V 10 bases short and J 4 bases short, with 13 bases between.

This clonotype was seen only a few times. The CDR3 sequence: CASSLGNLKAAGAFF. CDR3 coding DNA: TGTGCCAGCTCCCTGGGTAACCTTAAAGCCGCGGGGGCTTTCTTT. V gene TRBV18 combines with J gene TRBJ1-1; D unclear. With 6 bases removed from V and 11 bases from J, the gap between germline ends came to 25 bases. From germline, CDR1 is KGHSH and CDR2 LQKENI. CDR3 length equals 15 residues.

This clonotype came up many times. This rearrangement joins TRBV28 to TRBJ1-1; no definite D call. Germline CDR1 and CDR2: MDHEN and SYDVKM. The CDR3 spans 14 residues. Trimming shortened V by 4 bases and J by 0 bases, and 9 bases separated the two germline ends. DNA for the CDR3: TGTGCCAGCAGTTCCTCGGGCCTGAACACTGAAGCTTTCTTT. Residues: CASSSSGLNTEAFF.

The chain is built from TRBV6-5 and TRBJ2-5, with TRBD2 matching 10 bases. CDR3 size: 17 residues. The V gene's germline CDR1 is MNHEY and CDR2 SVGAGI. V was clipped by 0 bases and J by 2 bases; unmatched bases: 6. The CDR3 DNA sequence: TGTGCCAGCAGTTACTCATTGAGCGGGAGGGTTCAAGAGACCCAGTACTTC. Translation gives CASSYSLSGRVQETQYF.

This clonotype was counted between two and nine times. V is TRBV19 and J is TRBJ1-5; maybe TRBD1 (5 bases). Trimming took off 7 bases at V and 0 bases at J, with 13 bases between the two ends. This CDR3 has 15 residues. CDR1 LNHDA and CDR2 SQIVND come from the germline V gene (reference sequence). The CDR3 DNA sequence: TGTGCCAGTAACCTACAGGCGAGTAGCAATCAGCCCCAGCATTTT. Residues: CASNLQASSNQPQHF.

This clonotype was found many times. The J gene is TRBJ1-6, the V gene TRBV20-1; maybe TRBD1 (5 bases). V was shortened by 3 bases and J by 8 bases, with 17 bases between the two germline ends. The CDR3 runs to 15 residues. Germline V lookup: CDR1 DFQATT, CDR2 SNEGSKA (reference sequence). The DNA of the CDR3 is TGCAGTGCTAGTGGGCGGGGGGGTTTAGATTCACCCCTCCACTTT. This encodes CSASGRGGLDSPLHF.

The chain carries TRBV6-1 and TRBJ2-7; possibly TRBD2 for D (5 bases). Germline V gene lookup returns CDR1 MNHNS and CDR2 SASEGT. This CDR3 is 13 amino acids long. The V gene lost 6 bases and the J gene lost 1 base, with 10 bases spanning the gap. The CDR3 reads CASSRQRSYEQYF. The CDR3 nucleotides are TGTGCCAGCAGCCGCCAGCGGTCCTACGAGCAGTACTTC.

This clonotype was observed many times. The V call is TRBV27, the J call TRBJ1-5, with D perhaps TRBD1 (5 bases). CDR3 length equals 16 residues. V lost 3 bases to trimming and J lost 0 bases, with 12 bases between them. Germline V CDR1 and CDR2: MNHEY, SMNVEV (reference sequence). CDR3 in amino acids: CASSLRGRVSNQPQHF. The DNA for the CDR3 is TGTGCCAGCAGTTTGAGGGGCAGGGTTAGCAATCAGCCCCAGCATTTT.